Listed here are 11 T cell receptor beta chains from one sample, sequenced in a study of T-cell reconstitution after alpha-beta-depleted transplantation in children. Library preparation (for TCRbeta) was performed with unique molecular identifiers. Using its own MiXCR run on the PCR reads, TCRdb lists one record per CDR3 protein. The sample has some 200,000 distinct CDR3 sequences, under 8.5% seen once; the top ten hold less than 40%. The sample was PBMCs, mostly from graft donor cells, taken 360 days after TCRalphabeta/CD19-depleted stem cell transplant. These receptors originate from a male patient between 2 and 10 years old who had a stem cell transplant for acute myeloid leukemia, so the T cells may come from the graft donor.

This clonotype was recorded at least ten times. The junction differs from germline at one of its ends, possibly a read error. The chain carries TRBV14 and TRBJ2-3; 8 bases agree with TRBD1. The CDR3 extends over 14 amino acids. The germline CDR1 and CDR2 sequences are SGHDN and FVKESK. The CDR3 bases are TGTGCCAGCAGTCGACAGGGGACCACAAATACGCAGTATTTT. It translates to CASSRQGTTNTQYF.

This clonotype has more than one count but fewer than ten. The chain couples TRBV20-1 to TRBJ2-5; D possibly uses TRBD1 or TRBD2 (6 bases each). CDR1 and CDR2 (germline): DFQATT, SNEGSKA (reference sequence). This CDR3 contains 14 residues. CDR3: CSAQGGGGRETQYF. CDR3 sequence (DNA): TGCAGCGCACAAGGGGGAGGTGGTAGAGAGACCCAGTACTTC.

This clonotype was observed a handful of times. This chain connects TRBV7-2 to TRBJ2-5; TRBD2 aligns across 7 bases. The CDR3 covers 14 residues. Germline CDR1 and CDR2: SGHTA and FQGNSA. With V trimmed by 5 bases and J by 4 bases, 7 bases remained unmatched. CDR3 coding DNA: TGTGCCAGCAGCGGGGGGGTGTGGGGAGAGACCCAGTACTTC. Translation gives CASSGGVWGETQYF.

The chain employs TRBV20-1 and TRBJ2-3, with TRBD2 identical over 7 bases. J gave up 2 bases and V 3 bases, and 8 bases lay outside the gene matches. CDR1 is DFQATT, CDR2 SNEGSKA, per germline (reference sequence). The CDR3 contains 15 residues. The chain's CDR3 is CSASWLAVYTDTQYF. CDR3 in DNA: TGCAGTGCTAGCTGGCTAGCGGTATACACAGATACGCAGTATTTT.

The chain is built from TRBV7-3 and TRBJ2-1; 8 bases fit TRBD2. The junction had 5 bases not matched to a gene; V was cut back by 2 bases and J by 8 bases. In germline, CDR1 is SGHTA, CDR2 FQGTGA. This CDR3 contains 14 residues. CDR3 nucleotide sequence: TGTGCCAGCAGCTTAGAAGCGGGAGTGGATGAGCAGTTCTTC. Its translation: CASSLEAGVDEQFF.

This clonotype was counted only a few times. J is TRBJ2-3 and V is TRBV25-1, with D possibly matching TRBD1 (5 bases). Trimming pared 2 bases from V and 0 bases from J, leaving 9 bases between. The CDR3 has 15 residues. The germline V gene has CDR1 MGHDK and CDR2 SYGVNS. The CDR3: CASSEGAFSTDTQYF. CDR3 sequence (DNA): TGTGCCAGCAGTGAAGGGGCCTTTAGCACAGATACGCAGTATTTT.

The rearrangement uses TRBV13 and TRBJ1-3; D is perhaps TRBD1 (5 bases). This CDR3 region has 15 residues. Germline CDR1 reads PRHDT; CDR2 reads FYEKMQ (reference sequence). Trimming shortened V by 5 bases and J by 4 bases, and 15 bases separated the two germline ends. The CDR3 here is CASSPGPGRGNTIYF. As DNA, the CDR3 is TGTGCCAGCAGCCCCGGCCCAGGGAGGGGAAACACCATATATTTT.

The chain combines TRBV5-1 with TRBJ2-1; 7 bases are shared with TRBD1. The CDR3 totals 17 residues. Germline-derived CDR1 and CDR2 are SGHRS and YFSETQ. Unmatched junction bases numbered 9, after V lost 2 bases and J lost 1 base. The CDR3 DNA is TGCGCCAGCAGCTTTGGACTCCCGGGACAGTCCTACAATGAGCAGTTCTTC. Protein: CASSFGLPGQSYNEQFF.

In this sample, this clonotype turned up many times. Mismatch with germline at one junction end may stem from a read error. This chain links TRBV7-6 with TRBJ2-7, with TRBD2 as a possible D gene (6 bases). Germline V gene data show CDR1 as SGHVS and CDR2 as FNYEAQ. The CDR3 spans 16 residues. CDR3 DNA sequence: TGTGCCAGCAGTTTAGGGAGGACGGGAGAGTCCTACGAGCAGTACTTC. The encoded protein is CASSLGRTGESYEQYF. Using reference TRBV7-6 and TRBJ2-7 for the parts outside the CDR3, the full variable domain is GAGVSQSPRYKVTKRGQDVALRCDPISGHVSLYWYRQALGQGPEFLTYFNYEAQQDKSGLPNDRFSAERPEGSISTLTIQRTEQRDSAMYRCASSLGRTGESYEQYFGPGTRLTVT.

The gene calls are TRBV29-1 and TRBJ1-2; a weak D match, TRBD1 (5 bases). V shed 8 bases and J shed 6 bases, with 16 bases lying between them. Germline V gene data show CDR1 as SQVTM and CDR2 as ANQGSEA. This CDR3 comprises 12 residues. CDR3 DNA sequence: TGCAGCTTCGGGACCTTGGGCAATGGCTACACCTTC. It codes for CSFGTLGNGYTF.

In this sample, this clonotype turned up many times. The chain combines TRBV29-1 with TRBJ2-7; TRBD1 agrees at 9 bases. Looked up from germline, CDR1 is SQVTM and CDR2 is ANQGSEA. This CDR3 contains 12 residues. The J segment lost 3 bases and the V segment lost 5 bases, leaving 2 bases of the junction unmatched. The CDR3 loop is CSVSGQGYEQYF. The CDR3 nucleotides are TGCAGCGTTTCGGGACAGGGCTACGAGCAGTACTTC.